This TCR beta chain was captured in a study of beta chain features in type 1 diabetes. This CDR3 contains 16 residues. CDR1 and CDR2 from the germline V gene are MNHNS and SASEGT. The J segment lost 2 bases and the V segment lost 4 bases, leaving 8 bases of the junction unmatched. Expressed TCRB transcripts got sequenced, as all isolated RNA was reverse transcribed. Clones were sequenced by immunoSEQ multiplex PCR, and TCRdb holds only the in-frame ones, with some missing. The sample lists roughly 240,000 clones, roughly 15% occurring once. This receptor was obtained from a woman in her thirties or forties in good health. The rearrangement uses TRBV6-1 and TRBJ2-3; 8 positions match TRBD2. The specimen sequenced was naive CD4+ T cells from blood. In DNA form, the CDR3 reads TGTGCCAGCAGTGTGGGGAGCGGGGGCGACACAGATACGCAGTATTTT. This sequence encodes CASSVGSGGDTDTQYF.